This is a list of T cell receptor beta chains from one sample in a study of T-cell reconstitution after alpha-beta-depleted transplantation in children. One entry per CDR3 protein results from TCRdb running MiXCR on the PCR reads. The data contain about a million distinct CDR3 sequences, 25% to 35% of them singletons. Source: PBMCs, mostly from graft donor cells, taken 360 days after TCRalphabeta/CD19-depleted stem cell transplant. The receptors were sampled from a boy younger than two who had a stem cell transplant for SCID, so the T cells may come from the graft donor. The conserved cysteine and the conserved F or W are not part of the CDR3 here.

j_call,v_call,cdr3_aa
TRBJ1-1,TRBV20-1,SARGRGTEAF
TRBJ2-5,TRBV7-2,ASSLPNAEETQY
TRBJ2-1,TRBV5-1,ASSLAGRWRDEQF
TRBJ2-3,TRBV20-1,SATPVDTQY
TRBJ2-1,TRBV11-2,ASSLGQGVFNEQF
TRBJ2-5,TRBV4-3,ASSQDTGTEQETQY
TRBJ1-1,TRBV5-5,ASTLEDRVGAF
TRBJ2-1,TRBV9,ASSAYRGDPYNEQF
TRBJ2-5,TRBV9,ASRASGEETQY
TRBJ2-1,TRBV5-1,ASSSGQGVNNEQF
TRBJ2-3,TRBV2,ASISGGPYLGTDTQY
TRBJ2-1,TRBV9,ASSTNDRAHEQF
TRBJ2-2,TRBV21-1,ASSVRLNTGELF
TRBJ2-6,TRBV18,ASSPSQVSGANVLT
TRBJ2-1,TRBV10-3,AISEERGYYNEQF
TRBJ2-1,TRBV6-2/TRBV6-3,ASSYSLGPTYEQF
TRBJ2-5,TRBV7-6,ASSLAELETQY
TRBJ2-6,TRBV12-3/TRBV12-4,ASRQESGANVLT
TRBJ2-1,TRBV11-1,ASSLAPIGAGGLGYEQF
TRBJ2-7,TRBV6-5,ASSYSLGTSSYEQY
TRBJ2-1,TRBV6-1,ASRLLAGGVYNEQF
TRBJ1-1,TRBV12-3/TRBV12-4,ASSLARGRDDNTEAF